These 16 T cell receptor beta chains originate from one sample sequenced in a study of blood T cell repertoires in COVID-19. The method was immunoSEQ multiplex PCR; TCRdb's version includes in-frame clones alone and lacks a portion of them. In the table there are 200,000 or so clones, 85% to 90% of which are singletons. Sequencing was performed on peripheral blood. The receptors here all came from a woman between 65 and 79 years old with acute or convalescent COVID-19.

The chain links TRBV4-3 to TRBJ2-2; D is perhaps TRBD1 (6 bases). CDR1 LGHNA and CDR2 YSLEER come from the germline V gene. The CDR3 is made up of 13 amino acids. V lost 4 bases and J 5 bases, leaving 8 bases between the germline ends. The CDR3 DNA is TGCGCCAGCAGCCCGAGGGGGACCGGGGAGCTGTTTTTT. It specifies CASSPRGTGELFF.

The rearrangement uses TRBV7-9 and TRBJ2-1, with 10 bases matching TRBD2. V dropped 4 bases and J dropped 6; count of bases not matched to a gene: 6. CDR3 size: 15 residues. Germline values: CDR1 SEHNR, CDR2 FQNEAQ (reference sequence). The CDR3 DNA reads as TGTGCCAGCAGCTGGGGGACTAGCGTGGGCAATGAGCAGTTCTTC. As protein: CASSWGTSVGNEQFF. The whole variable domain, filled in from reference TRBV7-9 and TRBJ2-1, reads DTGVSQNPRHKITKRGQNVTFRCDPISEHNRLYWYRQTLGQGPEFLTYFQNEAQLEKSRLLSDRFSAERPKGSFSTLEIQRTEQGDSAMYLCASSWGTSVGNEQFFGPGTRLTVL.

The chain has TRBV10-3 and TRBJ1-4; perhaps TRBD1 as D (6 bases). V was clipped by 7 bases and J by 5 bases, with 14 bases between them. CDR1 and CDR2 (germline): ENHRY, SYGVKD. This CDR3 spans 14 amino acids. The CDR3 loop is CAIKEDSQNEKLFF. DNA for the CDR3: TGTGCCATCAAAGAGGACAGCCAGAATGAAAAACTGTTTTTT.

This chain links TRBV9 with TRBJ2-1; 7 bases are a match to TRBD2. Germline lookup yields CDR1 SGDLS and CDR2 YYNGEE. CDR3 length: 15 amino acids. V gave up 0 bases and J gave up 8 bases; unmatched junction bases: 8. The CDR3 region is CASSVVGSGPYEQFF. CDR3 nucleotide sequence: TGTGCCAGCAGCGTAGTAGGTAGCGGGCCCTATGAGCAGTTCTTC.

The chain carries TRBV19 and TRBJ1-5; 7 positions match TRBD1. Losses at the gene ends were 6 bases for V and 3 bases for J; bases not matched to a gene: 8. Germline CDR1 reads LNHDA; CDR2 reads SQIVND (reference sequence). The CDR3 contains 15 residues. Here the CDR3 reads CASSDRAPYNQPQHF. The CDR3 DNA reads TGTGCCAGTAGCGACAGGGCCCCGTACAATCAGCCCCAGCATTTT.

The chain joins TRBV3-1 (or the pseudogene TRBV3-2) to TRBJ1-1; a weak D match, TRBD1 (6 bases). V was pared by 3 bases and J by 1 base, with 12 bases between. Germline V lookup: CDR1 LGHDT, CDR2 YNNKEL (reference sequence). The CDR3 contains 15 residues. The CDR3 DNA sequence: TGTGCCAGCAGCCAGGGGGGGGCAGGGAACACTGAAGCTTTCTTT. Its protein product is CASSQGGAGNTEAFF.

In this sample, this clone turned up many times. The chain carries TRBV2 and TRBJ1-1; D is perhaps TRBD1 (5 bases). There are 11 residues in the CDR3. Trimming cost V 3 bases and J 14 bases, with 13 bases left between them. Germline V gives CDR1 SNHLY, CDR2 FYNNEI. The CDR3 DNA is TGTGCCAGCAGTGACTTCAGGGCTCTCTTCTTT. Translating it yields CASSDFRALFF.

The sample holds a few counts of this clone. V usage is TRBV3-1 (or the pseudogene TRBV3-2) and J usage is TRBJ2-7, with D unclear. V lost 0 bases and J lost 0, with 6 bases in between. Germline loops: CDR1 LGHDT, CDR2 YNNKEL (reference sequence). The CDR3 totals 14 residues. The CDR3 region has the DNA TGTGCCAGCAGCCAAGATCGAGTCTCCTACGAGCAGTACTTC. Protein sequence: CASSQDRVSYEQYF.

The chain recombines TRBV3-1 (or the pseudogene TRBV3-2) with TRBJ2-1; 7 bases map to TRBD2. The CDR3 extends over 14 amino acids. V lost 1 base, J lost 6 bases, and 3 bases stayed unmatched. Germline loops: CDR1 LGHDT, CDR2 YNNKEL (reference sequence). CDR3 nucleotide sequence: TGTGCCAGCAGCCAAGTTCCTAGCGGCAATGAGCAGTTCTTC. Translation: CASSQVPSGNEQFF.

The J gene is TRBJ1-2, the V gene TRBV4-1, with D possibly being TRBD1 (5 bases). In germline, CDR1 is MGHRA, CDR2 YSYEKL. The germline V and J ends were trimmed by 0 bases and 3 bases, with 8 bases remaining between them. The CDR3 consists of 14 residues. The CDR3 loop reads CASSQEPRDYGYTF. The CDR3 DNA reads as TGCGCCAGCAGCCAAGAACCCAGGGACTATGGCTACACCTTC.

This rearrangement joins TRBV7-2 to TRBJ2-5, with D tentatively TRBD1 (5 bases). Germline V gene data show CDR1 as SGHTA and CDR2 as FQGNSA. The CDR3 runs 15 residues. V was shortened by 4 bases and J by 5 bases, with 17 bases between the two germline ends. The CDR3 nucleotides read TGTGCCAGCAGCTCCCGTGGGGCCAACGTGGAGACCCAGTACTTC. It translates to CASSSRGANVETQYF.

The gene calls are TRBV29-1 and TRBJ1-1; D not certain. The germline V and J ends were trimmed by 4 bases and 11 bases, with 14 bases remaining between them. From germline, CDR1 is SQVTM and CDR2 ANQGSEA. The CDR3 loop spans 11 amino acids. The CDR3 region is CSVVPAERAFF. DNA of the CDR3: TGCAGCGTTGTACCGGCGGAGAGGGCTTTCTTT.

This chain connects TRBV5-1 to TRBJ2-7; 9 bases match TRBD2. The CDR3 consists of 15 residues. Germline CDR1 reads SGHRS; CDR2 reads YFSETQ. After removal of 0 bases from V and 3 bases from J, the junction contained 4 bases not matched to a gene. The CDR3 region has the DNA TGCGCCAGCAGCTTGGAAGGGACTAGCATCTACGAGCAGTACTTC. Translated: CASSLEGTSIYEQYF.

This clone was picked up one time. The chain carries TRBV6-5 and TRBJ1-1, with TRBD1 identical over 7 bases. Germline V gives CDR1 MNHEY, CDR2 SVGAGI. With 2 bases clipped from V and 5 bases from J, the junction kept 2 bases outside the gene matches. The CDR3 loop spans 13 amino acids. CDR3 DNA sequence: TGTGCCAGCAGTTACGGCAGGGGGACTGAAGCTTTCTTT. Amino acids: CASSYGRGTEAFF.

The chain joins TRBV6-5 to TRBJ1-6; possible D gene TRBD1, 5 bases. V was clipped by 0 bases and J by 7 bases, with 13 bases between them. The CDR3 sequence is 16 residues long. Germline V gene lookup returns CDR1 MNHEY and CDR2 SVGAGI. This CDR3 reads CASSYSRAGNNSPLHF. CDR3 sequence (DNA): TGTGCCAGCAGTTACTCGAGAGCAGGGAACAATTCACCCCTCCACTTT.

V usage is TRBV7-9 and J usage is TRBJ1-1; 7 nucleotides match TRBD1. Per the germline V gene, CDR1 is SEHNR and CDR2 is FQNEAQ (reference sequence). Trimming cost V 1 base and J 6 bases; bases outside gene matches: 8. CDR3 length equals 15 residues. DNA for the CDR3: TGTGCCAGCAGCTTAGGGGCAGGGGGATTAGCTGAAGCTTTCTTT. It specifies CASSLGAGGLAEAFF.